The rows below give T cell receptor beta chains drawn from one sample of a study of CD8+ T cells in alopecia areata. Data came from immunoSEQ multiplex PCR; TCRdb stores just in-frame clones and leaves some out. This table holds 65,000 to 75,000 clones, over 25% found once. The sample in question was CD8+ T cells sorted from blood, obtained at week 4, from a patient treated with tofacitinib. These receptor sequences come from a human donor with alopecia areata. Both conserved end residues are part of each CDR3. The D gene is left open where the match is weak. Clone size is not always given. Where it is, it says once, few, many or a class for expanded clones.

abundance | j_gene | v_gene | d_gene | CDR3nt | CDR3aa
few | TRBJ2-7 | TRBV11-2 | TRBD2 | TGTGCAAGAGGACTAGCGGGAGCCTACGAGCAGTACTTC | CARGLAGAYEQYF
NA | TRBJ2-7 | TRBV11-1 | NA | TGTGCCAGCAGCTTAGTTTCCATCGAGCAGTACTTC | CASSLVSIEQYF
NA | TRBJ2-7 | TRBV29-1 | NA | TGCAGCGTTGAAAGAGGATACGAGCAGTACTTC | CSVERGYEQYF
NA | TRBJ2-7 | TRBV7-8 | NA | TGTGCCAGCGACGGCCCCCCTACCTACGAGCAGTACTTC | CASDGPPTYEQYF
NA | TRBJ1-1 | TRBV29-1 | NA | TGCAGCGTTCAGGACAGCTTGGGCACTGAAGCTTTCTTT | CSVQDSLGTEAFF
NA | TRBJ1-4 | TRBV11-2 | NA | TGTGCCAGCAGCTTAGGACGCCTCAGTGAAAAACTGTTTTTT | CASSLGRLSEKLFF
few | TRBJ2-7 | TRBV28 | NA | TGTGCCAGCAGTTTATCCGGGGGCAGGAACGAGCAGTACTTC | CASSLSGGRNEQYF
NA | TRBJ2-7 | TRBV10-3 | TRBD2 | TGTGCCATCACCGACCGGACTAGAAATGAGCAGTACTTC | CAITDRTRNEQYF
NA | TRBJ2-2 | TRBV28 | TRBD1 | TGTGCCAGCATCTCGAGGGGACAGGGTTGGACCGGGGAGCTGTTTTTT | CASISRGQGWTGELFF
once | TRBJ1-2 | TRBV14 | TRBD1 | TGTGCCAGCAGCCTAGGGACAGAGTATGGCTACACCTTC | CASSLGTEYGYTF
few | TRBJ1-5 | TRBV29-1 | NA | TGCAGCGTTGAAGATCGGGGGAGCAATCAGCCCCAGCATTTT | CSVEDRGSNQPQHF
NA | TRBJ2-1 | TRBV5-1 | TRBD2 | TGCGCCAGCAGCCCCTGGACTAGCGGGAGGGCCGATGAGCAGTTCTTC | CASSPWTSGRADEQFF
few | TRBJ2-7 | TRBV4-1 | TRBD1 | TGCGCCAGCAGCCAAGTTACAGGGGGCTCCTACGAGCAGTACTTC | CASSQVTGGSYEQYF
NA | TRBJ2-1 | TRBV30 | NA | TGTGCCTGGAGCCCCATGCGGGTCTCCTACAATGAGCAGTTCTTC | CAWSPMRVSYNEQFF
NA | TRBJ2-7 | TRBV7-9 | TRBD2 | TGTGCCAGCAGCTTAGGCGGGGGGGAACGGTCGAGAGAGCAGTACTTC | CASSLGGGERSREQYF
few | TRBJ1-1 | TRBV10-3 | NA | TGTGCCATCAGTGAGTCGATAGCCCTGGGGACTGAAGCTTTCTTT | CAISESIALGTEAFF
NA | TRBJ2-2 | TRBV29-1 | TRBD2 | TGCAGCGGTGTCCCAGCTAGCGGGAGTGTTTCCGGGGAGCTGTTTTTT | CSGVPASGSVSGELFF
few | TRBJ2-7 | TRBV5-1 | NA | TGCGCCAGCAGCTTGGCCCATGGGAGCTCCTCCTACGAGCAGTACTTC | CASSLAHGSSSYEQYF
few | TRBJ1-2 | TRBV29-1 | NA | TGCAGCGTTATGTCTGGTTCCGGGGGCTACACCTTC | CSVMSGSGGYTF
NA | TRBJ2-7 | TRBV7-9 | NA | TGTGCCAGCAGCCCGCCAGGCTACGAGCAGTACTTC | CASSPPGYEQYF
NA | TRBJ2-2 | TRBV4-1 | NA | TGCGCCAGCAGCCAACAGGGGGGGAACACCGGGGAGCTGTTTTTT | CASSQQGGNTGELFF
few | TRBJ1-2 | TRBV29-1 | NA | TGCAGCACACAGGGTCACTATGGCTACACCTTC | CSTQGHYGYTF
once | TRBJ2-3 | TRBV9 | NA | TGTGCCAGCAGCTTCCCCGGGGATACGCAGTATTTT | CASSFPGDTQYF
NA | TRBJ2-1 | TRBV29-1 | TRBD2 | TGCAGGGCGGGAGGGAGTGAGCAGTTCTTC | CRAGGSEQFF
few | TRBJ1-2 | TRBV29-1 | TRBD1 | TGCAGCGTTGTTACAGGGGGAAGGGATGGCTACACCTTC | CSVVTGGRDGYTF
few | TRBJ2-7 | TRBV29-1 | NA | TGCAGCGTTGAATTTGATGATTCCTACGAGCAGTACTTC | CSVEFDDSYEQYF
NA | TRBJ2-3 | TRBV29-1 | TRBD2 | TGCAGCGTTGAAGACCCGACTAGCGGGAGAATAGGCACAGATACGCAGTATTTT | CSVEDPTSGRIGTDTQYF
NA | TRBJ1-4 | TRBV30 | TRBD1 | TGTGCCTGGAGTCGGACAGGAGGTGAAAAACTGTTTTTT | CAWSRTGGEKLFF
NA | TRBJ2-1 | TRBV30 | TRBD2 | TGTGCCTGGAGTGTGGGACTAGCGGCAGAGCAGTTCTTC | CAWSVGLAAEQFF
NA | TRBJ2-1 | TRBV6-5 | TRBD2 | TGTGCCAGCAGTTACACCCCGGGACTAGCAGATGAGCAGTTCTTC | CASSYTPGLADEQFF
NA | TRBJ2-7 | TRBV9 | NA | TGTGCCAGCAGCGTAGGGGACATCAACGAGCAGTACTTC | CASSVGDINEQYF
NA | TRBJ2-7 | TRBV9 | NA | TGTGCCAGCAGCGAGGACCTCTGGGGCGAGCAGTACTTC | CASSEDLWGEQYF
many | TRBJ2-3 | TRBV28 | TRBD1 | TGTGCCAGCATCAAGGGGGCTAGGGCAGATACGCAGTATTTT | CASIKGARADTQYF
NA | TRBJ1-1 | TRBV7-3 | TRBD1 | TGTGCCAGCAGCGCCGGACAGGGGATGAACACTGAAGCTTTCTTT | CASSAGQGMNTEAFF
NA | TRBJ2-2 | TRBV29-1 | NA | TGCAGCGCCCACCAGGGGACCGGGGAGCTGTTTTTT | CSAHQGTGELFF
NA | TRBJ2-1 | TRBV15 | NA | TGTGCCACCAGCAGAGAAAGGAATTACAATGAGCAGTTCTTC | CATSRERNYNEQFF
few | TRBJ1-1 | TRBV9 | TRBD1 | TGTGCCAGCAGCGCACAGGGGCACATCGATGAAGCTTTCTTT | CASSAQGHIDEAFF
many | TRBJ2-5 | TRBV29-1 | TRBD2 | TGCAGCGTTGACGGCTGGACTAGCGGGAGCCCAGTCCCCGGGACCCAGTACTTC | CSVDGWTSGSPVPGTQYF
NA | TRBJ1-2 | TRBV7-9 | TRBD1 | TGTGCCAGCAGCTTAGTTGTAGGGGGCGACTATGGCTACACCTTC | CASSLVVGGDYGYTF
NA | TRBJ1-1 | TRBV19 | NA | TGTGCCAGTAGTTTCGACGGTGAAGGGGTTGAAGCTTTCTTT | CASSFDGEGVEAFF
NA | TRBJ2-7 | TRBV30 | NA | TGTGCCTTGATAGGAGATTTCTCCTACGAGCAGTACTTC | CALIGDFSYEQYF
NA | TRBJ1-2 | TRBV23-1 | NA | TGCGCCAGCAGTTTAATACCGAGCTTATATGGCTACACCTTC | CASSLIPSLYGYTF
few | TRBJ2-5 | TRBV7-2 | TRBD2 | TGTGCCAGCAGCACCCCACGCCTAGCGGGGGCGAGGGAGACCCAGTACTTC | CASSTPRLAGARETQYF
few | TRBJ2-1 | TRBV13 | TRBD2 | TGTGCCAGCAGCTTAGGCCGTCTAGCGGGACCGTGGCAGTTCTTC | CASSLGRLAGPWQFF
many | TRBJ2-1 | TRBV5-1 | NA | TGCGCCAGCTGCGCCCACTCCTACAATGAGCAGTTCTTC | CASCAHSYNEQFF
few | TRBJ1-2 | TRBV29-1 | TRBD1 | TGCAGCGTTGTATCGGAACAGGGGGGAGTTGGCTACACCTTC | CSVVSEQGGVGYTF
NA | TRBJ2-7 | TRBV29-1 | TRBD2 | TGCAGCGCCTTGGGTCTAGCGGGAGTTGACGAGCAGTACTTC | CSALGLAGVDEQYF
few | TRBJ2-3 | TRBV29-1 | NA | TGCAGCGTTGAGGAAATACGGCGGCCCACGCAGTATTTT | CSVEEIRRPTQYF
NA | TRBJ1-1 | TRBV16 | NA | TGTGCCAGCAGCCAATCACCGAACACTGAAGCTTTCTTT | CASSQSPNTEAFF
few | TRBJ2-2 | TRBV29-1 | NA | TGCAGCGTTATTACCGGGGAGCTGTTTTTT | CSVITGELFF
NA | TRBJ1-5 | TRBV30 | NA | TGTGCCTGGAGTGTACAGGCGGGCAATCAGCCCCAGCATTTT | CAWSVQAGNQPQHF
few | TRBJ2-7 | TRBV7-9 | NA | TGTGCCAGCAGCTTTGGCCTGCTGGAGCAGTACTTC | CASSFGLLEQYF
NA | TRBJ1-1 | TRBV5-4 | NA | TGTGCCAGCAGCTTCGGGGGGAGGTTCGCTGAAGCTTTCTTT | CASSFGGRFAEAFF
few | TRBJ2-5 | TRBV29-1 | NA | TGCAGCGTTGAAACCACAAGGGCTAGGAGGTCGGAGACCCAGTACTTC | CSVETTRARRSETQYF
NA | TRBJ2-4 | TRBV30 | NA | TGTGCCTGGAAGGGTAGAGAAAACATTCAGTACTTC | CAWKGRENIQYF
once | TRBJ2-1 | TRBV27 | TRBD2 | TGTGCCAGCAGTTCACCAGGAGCGGGACGCTCCTACAATGAGCAGTTCTTC | CASSSPGAGRSYNEQFF
NA | TRBJ1-5 | TRBV21-1 | NA | TGTGCCAGCAGCAATCGGACAGGGGGAGTATCCCAGCATTTT | CASSNRTGGVSQHF
NA | TRBJ2-7 | TRBV6-5 | NA | TGTGCCAGCAGCCCATCCCACACATACGAGCAGTACTTC | CASSPSHTYEQYF
NA | TRBJ1-2 | TRBV30 | NA | TGTGCCTGGAGTGTTGGGGGACTCTATGGCTACACCTTC | CAWSVGGLYGYTF